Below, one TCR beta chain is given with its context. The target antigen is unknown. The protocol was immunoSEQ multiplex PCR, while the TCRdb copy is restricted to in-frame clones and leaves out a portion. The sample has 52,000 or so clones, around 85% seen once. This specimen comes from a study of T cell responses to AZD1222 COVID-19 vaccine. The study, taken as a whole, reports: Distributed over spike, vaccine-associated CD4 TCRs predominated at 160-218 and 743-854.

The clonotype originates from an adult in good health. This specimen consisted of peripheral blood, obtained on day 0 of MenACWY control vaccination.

In nucleotides, the CDR3 is TGTGCCACCAGCTCCCCGTCACAGGGGAACATTCAGTACTTC. This codes for CATSSPSQGNIQYF. The chain links TRBV24-1 to TRBJ2-4; 7 bases agree with TRBD1. The germline CDR1 and CDR2 sequences are KGHDR and SFDVKD. The junction had 9 bases not matched to a gene; V was cut back by 7 bases and J by 7 bases. This CDR3 has 14 residues.